The clone carrying this T cell receptor beta chain showed up just once. Its cognate antigen is unknown. Primers included in the PCR were 60 Vbeta and 13 Jbeta primers. Under the authors' procedure: Around 9.9 million shared chains were among the 60 million to 80 million unique TCR beta chains that a later analysis counted. TCRdb's copy holds only in-frame clones and misses some; the assay was immunoSEQ multiplex PCR. The DNA gave D and trimming, while V, J and clone size come from that table. The top ten hold roughly 0.75% of the sample, which has about 170,000 clones, about 82% seen once. This sample was taken from a study of cytomegalovirus exposure and HLA in healthy donors. This CDR3 has 14 amino acids. V lost 8 bases to trimming and J lost 3 bases, with 13 bases between them. The germline CDR1 and CDR2 sequences are MNHEY and SVGAGI. Study conclusions and caveats: The study labeled 164 TCR beta chains cytomegalovirus-associated. Accounts indicate the classifier identified cytomegalovirus status with strong specificity and sensitivity. On later analysis, the bulk of CMV-associated TCR beta chains appeared to be HLA-restricted.

This clonotype originated in a woman younger than 35 in good health and CMV-seronegative. The chain carries TRBV6-5 and TRBJ2-2; tentatively, D is TRBD2 (6 bases). The material sequenced was PBMCs. The DNA of the CDR3 is TGTGCCAGCCTGCGGGGAAGGGACACCGGGGAGCTGTTTTTT. Translating gives CASLRGRDTGELFF.